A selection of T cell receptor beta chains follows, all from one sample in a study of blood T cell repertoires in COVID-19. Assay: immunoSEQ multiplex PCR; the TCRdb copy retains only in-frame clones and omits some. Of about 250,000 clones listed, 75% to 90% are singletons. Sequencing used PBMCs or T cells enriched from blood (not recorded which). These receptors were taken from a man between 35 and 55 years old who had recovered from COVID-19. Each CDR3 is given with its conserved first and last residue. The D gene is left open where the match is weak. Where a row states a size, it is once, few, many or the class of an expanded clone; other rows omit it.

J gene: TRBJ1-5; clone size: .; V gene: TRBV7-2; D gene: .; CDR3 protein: CASISPYCNQPQHF; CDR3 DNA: TGTGCCAGCATCTCCCCCTATTGCAATCAGCCCCAGCATTTT
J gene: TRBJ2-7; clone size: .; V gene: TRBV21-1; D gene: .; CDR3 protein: CASSKAEDRGYEQYF; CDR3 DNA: TGTGCCAGCAGCAAAGCTGAGGACAGGGGCTACGAGCAGTACTTC
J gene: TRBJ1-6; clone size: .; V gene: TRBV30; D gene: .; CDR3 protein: CAWRSSYNSPLHF; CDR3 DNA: TGTGCCTGGCGGAGCTCCTATAATTCACCCCTCCACTTT
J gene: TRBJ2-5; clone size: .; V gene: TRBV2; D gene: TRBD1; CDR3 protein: CASSELGTGGETQYF; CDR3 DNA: TGTGCCAGCAGTGAATTAGGGACAGGGGGAGAGACCCAGTACTTC
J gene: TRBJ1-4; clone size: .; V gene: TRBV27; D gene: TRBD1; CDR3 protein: CASSLLGQGAKLFF; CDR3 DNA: TGTGCCAGCAGTTTATTAGGGCAGGGGGCGAAACTGTTTTTT
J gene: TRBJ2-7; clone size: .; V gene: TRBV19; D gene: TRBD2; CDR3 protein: CASSIGTSSYEQYF; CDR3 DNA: TGTGCCAGTAGTATAGGGACTAGCAGCTACGAGCAGTACTTC
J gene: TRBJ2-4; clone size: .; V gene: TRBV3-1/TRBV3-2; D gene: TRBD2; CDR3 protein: CASGLAGYGENIQYF; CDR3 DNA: TGTGCCAGCGGACTAGCGGGATACGGGGAAAACATTCAGTACTTC
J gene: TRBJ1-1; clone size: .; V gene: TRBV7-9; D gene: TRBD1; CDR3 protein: CASSFADRSYEAFF; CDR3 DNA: TGTGCCAGCAGCTTTGCGGACAGGAGTTATGAAGCTTTCTTT
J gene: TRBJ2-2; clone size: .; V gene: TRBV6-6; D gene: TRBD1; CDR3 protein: CASSGIQQGTGELFF; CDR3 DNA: TGTGCCAGCAGCGGAATACAACAGGGGACCGGGGAGCTGTTTTTT
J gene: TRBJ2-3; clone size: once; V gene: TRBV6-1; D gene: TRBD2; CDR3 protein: CASSEGLTSVDTQYF; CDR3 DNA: TGTGCCAGCAGTGAAGGACTTACTAGCGTAGATACGCAGTATTTT
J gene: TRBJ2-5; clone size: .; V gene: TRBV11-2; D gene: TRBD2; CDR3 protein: CASSLRLAGVSLETQYF; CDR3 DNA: TGTGCCAGCAGCCTTCGCCTAGCGGGAGTATCATTGGAGACCCAGTACTTC
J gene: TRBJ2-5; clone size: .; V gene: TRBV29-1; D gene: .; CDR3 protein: CSARPGEETQYF; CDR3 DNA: TGCAGCGCTCGACCGGGAGAAGAGACCCAGTACTTC
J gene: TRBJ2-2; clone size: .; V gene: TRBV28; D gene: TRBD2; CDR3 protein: CASSKPGLAGSGGELFF; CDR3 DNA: TGTGCCAGCAGCAAACCTGGACTAGCCGGGAGCGGCGGGGAGCTGTTTTTT
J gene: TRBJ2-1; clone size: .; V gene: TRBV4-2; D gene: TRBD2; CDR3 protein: CASSQNSGRLLNEQFF; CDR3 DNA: TGTGCCAGCAGTCAAAATAGCGGGAGACTCCTCAATGAGCAGTTCTTC
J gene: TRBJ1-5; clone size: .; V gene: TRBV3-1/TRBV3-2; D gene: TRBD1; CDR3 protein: CASSQNGQGSNQPQHF; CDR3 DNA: TGTGCCAGCAGCCAAAATGGACAGGGTAGCAATCAGCCCCAGCATTTT
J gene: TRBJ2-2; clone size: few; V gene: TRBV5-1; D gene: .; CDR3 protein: CASSLGSGSGELFF; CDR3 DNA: TGCGCCAGCAGCTTGGGCAGTGGGAGCGGGGAGCTGTTTTTT
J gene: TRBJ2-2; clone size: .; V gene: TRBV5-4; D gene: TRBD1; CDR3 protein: CASSTGGPPGELFF; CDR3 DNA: TGTGCCAGCAGCACAGGGGGCCCGCCCGGGGAGCTGTTTTTT
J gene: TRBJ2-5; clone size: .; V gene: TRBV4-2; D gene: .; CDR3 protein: CASSQYHGGPVETQYF; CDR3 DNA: TGTGCCAGCAGCCAATATCATGGGGGCCCAGTGGAGACCCAGTACTTC
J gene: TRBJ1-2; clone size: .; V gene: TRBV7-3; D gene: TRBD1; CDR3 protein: CASRPGQGVNYGYTF; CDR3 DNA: TGTGCCAGCAGACCCGGACAGGGGGTTAACTATGGCTACACCTTC
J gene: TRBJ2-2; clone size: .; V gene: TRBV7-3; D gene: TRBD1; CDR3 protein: CASSDEDRTTMTRELFF; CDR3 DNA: TGTGCCAGCAGCGATGAGGACAGGACAACAATGACCAGGGAGCTGTTTTTT
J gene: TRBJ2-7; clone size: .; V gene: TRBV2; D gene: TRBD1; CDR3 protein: CASSPRTGTVEQYF; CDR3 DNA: TGTGCCAGCAGCCCCCGGACAGGGACCGTGGAGCAGTACTTC
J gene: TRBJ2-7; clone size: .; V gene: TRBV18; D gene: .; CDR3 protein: CASSLERAGLYEQYF; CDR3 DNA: TGTGCCAGCTCCCTCGAGCGAGCTGGGTTGTACGAGCAGTACTTC
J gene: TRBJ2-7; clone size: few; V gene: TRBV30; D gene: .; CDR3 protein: CAWRPSEGLDYEQYF; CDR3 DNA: TGTGCCTGGAGGCCTTCGGAGGGGCTAGACTACGAGCAGTACTTC
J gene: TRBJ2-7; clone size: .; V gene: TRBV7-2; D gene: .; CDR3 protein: CASSLGSSYSYEQYF; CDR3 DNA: TGTGCCAGCAGCTTAGGATCTAGTTACTCATACGAGCAGTACTTC
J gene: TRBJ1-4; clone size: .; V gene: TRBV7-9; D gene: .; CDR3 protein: CASSAPIHEKLFF; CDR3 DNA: TGTGCCAGCAGCGCCCCTATCCATGAAAAACTGTTTTTT
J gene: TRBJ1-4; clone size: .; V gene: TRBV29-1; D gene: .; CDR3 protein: CSVEDVRGTATNEKLFF; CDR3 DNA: TGCAGCGTTGAAGACGTACGGGGGACTGCAACTAATGAAAAACTGTTTTTT
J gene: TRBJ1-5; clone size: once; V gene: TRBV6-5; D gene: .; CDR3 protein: CASRAGASNQPQHF; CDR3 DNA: TGTGCCAGCAGGGCGGGGGCCTCCAATCAGCCCCAGCATTTT
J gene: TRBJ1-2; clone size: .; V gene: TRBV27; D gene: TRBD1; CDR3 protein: CASRKGTVSLLSGGYTF; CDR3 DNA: TGTGCCAGCAGAAAAGGGACAGTCTCTCTTCTCTCGGGTGGCTACACCTTC
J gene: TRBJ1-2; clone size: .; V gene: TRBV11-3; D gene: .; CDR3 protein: CASSLGGTGYGYTF; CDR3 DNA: TGTGCCAGCAGCTTAGGGGGCACAGGCTATGGCTACACCTTC
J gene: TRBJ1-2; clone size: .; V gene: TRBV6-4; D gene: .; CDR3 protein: CASSAEAGPYGYTF; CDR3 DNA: TGTGCCAGCAGCGCCGAAGCAGGGCCGTATGGCTACACCTTC
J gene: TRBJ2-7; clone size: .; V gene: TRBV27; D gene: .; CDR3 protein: CASSLKPGSYEQYF; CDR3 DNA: TGTGCCAGCAGTTTAAAACCAGGCTCCTACGAGCAGTACTTC
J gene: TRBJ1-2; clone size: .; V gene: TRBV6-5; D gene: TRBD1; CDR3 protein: CASRPTGSQGGYTF; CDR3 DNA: TGTGCCAGCAGGCCGACAGGGAGTCAGGGGGGCTACACCTTC
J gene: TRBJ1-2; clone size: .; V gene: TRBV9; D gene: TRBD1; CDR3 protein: CASSSQGGYGYTF; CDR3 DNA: TGTGCCAGCAGCTCACAGGGGGGCTATGGCTACACCTTC
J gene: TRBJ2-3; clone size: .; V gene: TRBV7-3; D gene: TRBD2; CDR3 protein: CASSLRAAGEDTQYF; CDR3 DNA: TGTGCCAGCAGCTTAAGGGCTGCGGGGGAAGATACGCAGTATTTT
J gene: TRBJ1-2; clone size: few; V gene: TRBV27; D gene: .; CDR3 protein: CASSLSGPGARYYGYTF; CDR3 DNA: TGTGCCAGCAGTTTATCGGGACCGGGAGCAAGGTACTATGGCTACACCTTC
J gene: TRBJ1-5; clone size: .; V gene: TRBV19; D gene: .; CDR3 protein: CASSIQANSNQPQHF; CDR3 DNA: TGTGCCAGTAGTATACAGGCAAATAGCAATCAGCCCCAGCATTTT